This T cell receptor beta chain is drawn from a study of T-cell memory formation after mild COVID-19. Study in general: Clustering of TCRs was largely donor specific.

The CDR3 contains 15 residues. CDR1 LGHDT and CDR2 YNNKEL come from the germline V gene (reference sequence). Trimming shortened V by 0 bases and J by 0 bases, and 6 bases separated the two germline ends. The authors produced TCR alpha and TCR beta cDNA libraries with sample barcodes and UMIs by 5'RACE using constant-segment primers. TCRdb passed the 5' RACE reads through MiXCR, listing each CDR3 protein once. The repertoire consists of about 68,000 distinct CDR3 sequences, with roughly 17% occurring once and the leading ten covering under 35%. This clonotype was observed many times. The chain has TRBV3-1 and TRBJ1-5; D not certain. The clonotype was recovered from an adult woman who had mild COVID-19 (a few samples of this study predate the infection). Cell type and time point are not known. The sample comprised PBMCs or a T cell subset sorted from them (not recorded which). CDR3 amino acids: CASSQDGGSNQPQHF. The CDR3 bases are TGTGCCAGCAGCCAAGACGGCGGTAGCAATCAGCCCCAGCATTTT.